This is a list of T cell receptor beta chains from one sample in a study of shared clonotypes between healthy human individuals. Clones were sequenced by immunoSEQ multiplex PCR, and TCRdb holds only the in-frame ones, with some missing. The sample holds roughly 650,000 clones, approximately 96% seen once. Specimen: naive CD8+ T cells sorted from blood. These receptors came from a woman under 40 in good health. CDR3s include the opening cysteine and the closing phenylalanine or tryptophan. D genes are given only for firm matches. Clone size is given for some rows only: seen once, a few or many times, or a class if the clone is expanded.

length	V	D	size	J	DNA	CDR3
14	TRBV7-8	TRBD1	NA	TRBJ1-4	TGTGCCAGCAGCCAAGGGACAGGTGGTGAAAAACTGTTTTTT	CASSQGTGGEKLFF
15	TRBV15	NA	NA	TRBJ2-6	TGTGCCACCAGCAGAGCGGACTTCGGGGCCAACGTCCTGACTTTC	CATSRADFGANVLTF
16	TRBV11-2	TRBD2	NA	TRBJ2-2	TGTGCCAGCAGCTGGCTAGCGGGAGGTTACACCGGGGAGCTGTTTTTT	CASSWLAGGYTGELFF
15	TRBV10-2	NA	NA	TRBJ2-7	TGCGCCAGCAGTGACCCAGCAGGGCTCCGGTGGGAGCAGTACTTC	CASSDPAGLRWEQYF
12	TRBV4-1	NA	NA	TRBJ2-7	TGCGCCAGCAGCCACCCCGCGGACGAGCAGTACTTC	CASSHPADEQYF
15	TRBV13	TRBD1	NA	TRBJ1-2	TGTGCCAGCAGCCTAGTAGGGACAGGGGGCTCTGGCTACACCTTC	CASSLVGTGGSGYTF
13	TRBV7-7	NA	NA	TRBJ2-1	TGTGCCAGCAGCTCCATCTTGAGCAATGAGCAGTTCTTC	CASSSILSNEQFF
13	TRBV19	NA	NA	TRBJ2-3	TGTGCCAGTAGTATAGTCTTCACAGATACGCAGTATTTT	CASSIVFTDTQYF
14	TRBV4-1	NA	NA	TRBJ1-6	TGCGCCAGCAGCCAAGTTAGCGGACAATCACCCCTCCACTTT	CASSQVSGQSPLHF
15	TRBV27	NA	once	TRBJ1-2	TGTGCCAGCAGTCCAACGCCGGGGGGGGCTGGTGGCTACACCTTC	CASSPTPGGAGGYTF
13	TRBV6-4	NA	NA	TRBJ1-1	TGTGCCAGCAGTTTGGACAGGAACACTGAAGCTTTCTTT	CASSLDRNTEAFF
13	TRBV7-8	NA	NA	TRBJ2-7	TGTGCCAGCAGCTTCCGGGACTCAAGGGAGCAGTACTTC	CASSFRDSREQYF
16	TRBV7-6	NA	NA	TRBJ2-1	TGTGCCAGCAGCTTAGTTGTGGGGAGCTCCTACAATGAGCAGTTCTTC	CASSLVVGSSYNEQFF
13	TRBV2	NA	NA	TRBJ2-1	TGTGCCAGCAACCCACACCGTAACAATGAGCAGTTCTTC	CASNPHRNNEQFF
15	TRBV4-1	NA	NA	TRBJ2-7	TGCGCCAGCAGCCAAGATCGGGGCGAATACTACGAGCAGTACTTC	CASSQDRGEYYEQYF
15	TRBV9	TRBD1	NA	TRBJ2-5	TGTGCCAGCAGCGCGACAGGGTTAGGGGGAGAGACCCAGTACTTC	CASSATGLGGETQYF
11	TRBV5-6	NA	NA	TRBJ2-5	TGTGCCAGCAGCTTCGGTGAGACCCAGTACTTC	CASSFGETQYF
16	TRBV6-5	NA	few	TRBJ1-1	TGTGCCAGCAGTTCCTCCTCCTTAGCCATGAACACTGAAGCTTTCTTT	CASSSSSLAMNTEAFF
15	TRBV6-1	TRBD1	NA	TRBJ2-1	TGTGCCAGCAATGAGGACAGGGCCTCCTACAATGAGCAGTTCTTC	CASNEDRASYNEQFF
17	TRBV27	NA	NA	TRBJ1-4	TGTGCCAGCAGTTTATCGGACCCGACAGTGACTAATGAAAAACTGTTTTTT	CASSLSDPTVTNEKLFF
15	TRBV27	NA	NA	TRBJ2-1	TGTGCCAGCAGCCGGACCGGGCCCTCCTACAATGAGCAGTTCTTC	CASSRTGPSYNEQFF
17	TRBV27	TRBD2	NA	TRBJ2-1	TGTGCCAGCAGTCCTCCGGGAGGCACGGGCTCCTACAATGAGCAGTTCTTC	CASSPPGGTGSYNEQFF
19	TRBV7-9	NA	NA	TRBJ2-7	TGTGCCAGCAGCTATATGCGATCAGCGGGACAGGTTGGGTCCTACGAGCAGTACTTC	CASSYMRSAGQVGSYEQYF
14	TRBV9	NA	NA	TRBJ2-7	TGTGCCAGCAGTGAGGGCGTACTAGAGTACGAGCAGTACTTC	CASSEGVLEYEQYF
17	TRBV4-1	TRBD2	NA	TRBJ2-3	TGCGCCAGCAGCCAAGAGCCCAACCGACTAGCCGGAGATACGCAGTATTTT	CASSQEPNRLAGDTQYF
13	TRBV27	NA	few	TRBJ1-5	TGTGCCAGCAGTTTATCAAGCAATCAGCCCCAGCATTTT	CASSLSSNQPQHF
20	TRBV6-1	NA	NA	TRBJ2-7	TGTGCCAGCAGTGAAACACCAACACCACCGATGAGGCGACAACCCTACGAGCAGTACTTC	CASSETPTPPMRRQPYEQYF
15	TRBV19	TRBD2	NA	TRBJ2-7	TGTGCCAGTAGTCCCCGACTAGCGGGTACCTACGAGCAGTACTTC	CASSPRLAGTYEQYF
15	TRBV27	NA	NA	TRBJ2-2	TGTGCCAGCAGTTTATACAGGGATCACACCGGGGAGCTGTTTTTT	CASSLYRDHTGELFF
13	TRBV27	NA	NA	TRBJ2-3	TGTGCCAGCAGTGGGTCATCCACAGATACGCAGTATTTT	CASSGSSTDTQYF
12	TRBV28	NA	NA	TRBJ2-3	TGTGCCGGCGGGAAGGGCGGAGATACGCAGTATTTT	CAGGKGGDTQYF
15	TRBV9	NA	NA	TRBJ1-2	TGTGCCAGCAGCCCCGGGACGCAACCTAACTATGGCTACACCTTC	CASSPGTQPNYGYTF
11	TRBV19	NA	NA	TRBJ1-1	TGTGCCAGTATTTCAGGCACTGAAGCTTTCTTT	CASISGTEAFF
11	TRBV28	NA	NA	TRBJ1-5	TGTGCCAGCAGTCACGGGCAGCCCCAGCATTTT	CASSHGQPQHF
15	TRBV6-6	NA	NA	TRBJ2-7	TGTGCCAGCAGTCCTCGGTCGGGGCCATTTTCCGAGCAGTACTTC	CASSPRSGPFSEQYF
14	TRBV29-1	NA	NA	TRBJ2-7	TGCAGCGTTGAAGGGGCGGGGTCCGGTTACGAGCAGTACTTC	CSVEGAGSGYEQYF
15	TRBV27	NA	NA	TRBJ2-5	TGTGCCAGCAGTTTTCGATCCCGGGTGCGGGAGACCCAGTACTTC	CASSFRSRVRETQYF
13	TRBV25-1	TRBD2	NA	TRBJ2-7	TGTGCCAGCAATCATGCGGGAGCGGGCGAGCAGTACTTC	CASNHAGAGEQYF
15	TRBV7-9	TRBD2	once	TRBJ2-5	TGTGCCAGCAGCTACCCCGGACTAGCGGAAGAGACCCAGTACTTC	CASSYPGLAEETQYF
13	TRBV4-1	NA	once	TRBJ1-1	TGCGCCAGCAGCGGCGTCAGCCCGGATGAAGCTTTCTTT	CASSGVSPDEAFF
12	TRBV5-6	NA	NA	TRBJ2-1	TGTGCGAGTGGGGGTCCCTACAATGAGCAGTTCTTC	CASGGPYNEQFF
14	TRBV27	NA	once	TRBJ2-7	TGTGCCAGCAGTTTTTTTGGCCGATGGGACGAGCAGTACTTC	CASSFFGRWDEQYF
14	TRBV7-8	TRBD1	NA	TRBJ1-2	TGTGCCAGCAGCGCAGGGGGCGCGGGATCAGGCTACACCTTC	CASSAGGAGSGYTF
15	TRBV28	NA	few	TRBJ1-4	TGTGCCAGCAGCCCCCCTTACAGAAATAATGAAAAACTGTTTTTT	CASSPPYRNNEKLFF
20	TRBV21-1	NA	NA	TRBJ2-3	TGTGCCAGCAGCAAATGGGACCTGGAGAGTCTGCTCAGCCTCACAGATACGCAGTATTTT	CASSKWDLESLLSLTDTQYF
16	TRBV5-6	NA	NA	TRBJ2-5	TGTGCCAGCAGCTTGGCCGTGAGTCTAGGCCGAGAGACCCAGTACTTC	CASSLAVSLGRETQYF
16	TRBV7-8	NA	once	TRBJ1-5	TGTGCCAGCAGCCTCCTCTCCGCTTATAGCAATCAGCCCCAGCATTTT	CASSLLSAYSNQPQHF
13	TRBV2	TRBD2	NA	TRBJ2-7	TGTGCCAGCAGACCAGGGACTAGAGGAGAGCAGTACTTC	CASRPGTRGEQYF
16	TRBV7-9	TRBD2	NA	TRBJ2-1	TGTGCCAGCAGTTTAGGGGACTATTTATCGGTGGATGAGCAGTTCTTC	CASSLGDYLSVDEQFF